Following are 27 T cell receptor beta chains from one sample sequenced in a study of T cell clonotyping in hematopoietic cell transplantation. TCRdb's copy holds only in-frame clones and misses some; the assay was immunoSEQ multiplex PCR. The sample includes approximately 50,000 clones, 80% to 90% of them seen just once. This sample's time point: recipient sample about 28 days before transplant, after cytoreduction. This sample comprised peripheral blood mononuclear cells, obtained before stem cell transplant. The receptor source for this set is a man aged 60 to 69 with biphenotypic leukemia. Some clones in this sample may be carry-over from other donors' samples.

The chain is built from TRBV5-1 and TRBJ1-5; D is unclear. Germline CDR1 and CDR2: SGHRS and YFSETQ. The V and J ends lost 4 bases and 6 bases respectively, with 11 bases between them. This CDR3 comprises 13 residues. The CDR3 region has the DNA TGCGCCAGCAGCAGCCAGGAGGGTCAGCCCCAGCATTTT. Translated, it gives CASSSQEGQPQHF.

The chain has TRBV30 and TRBJ2-2; a weak D match, TRBD2 (6 bases). This CDR3 contains 13 residues. Germline V CDR1 and CDR2: GTSNPN, SVGIG (reference sequence). The V gene lost 2 bases and the J gene lost 5 bases, with 9 bases spanning the gap. CDR3 region: CAWSPRGTGELFF. The CDR3, as DNA: TGTGCCTGGAGTCCCCGGGGGACCGGGGAGCTGTTTTTT.

V is TRBV27 and J is TRBJ2-7; TRBD2 matches 11 bases. The CDR3 sequence is 17 residues long. Trimming cost V 5 bases and J 3 bases; bases outside gene matches: 12. CDR1 and CDR2 from the germline V gene are MNHEY and SMNVEV (reference sequence). The CDR3: CASSALTGTSGLYEQYF. The CDR3 DNA sequence: TGTGCCAGCAGTGCCTTGACCGGGACTAGCGGACTCTACGAGCAGTACTTC.

V is TRBV6-6 and J is TRBJ1-5; possible D gene TRBD1, 5 bases. V lost 8 bases and J 5 bases, leaving 22 bases between the germline ends. CDR3 length: 16 residues. Germline values: CDR1 MNHNY, CDR2 SVGAGI (reference sequence). As DNA, the CDR3 is TGTGCCAGCGGGGCCCGACAACGGCGAGACGATCAGCCCCAGCATTTT. Translation gives CASGARQRRDDQPQHF.

This chain links TRBV7-2 with TRBJ2-3; 8 bases align to TRBD2. V shed 1 base, J shed 3 bases, and the junction held 6 bases outside the gene matches. Germline lookup yields CDR1 SGHTA and CDR2 FQGNSA. The CDR3 runs to 16 residues. This CDR3 is CASSLGVAGSTDTQYF. In nucleotides, the CDR3 is TGTGCCAGCAGCTTAGGGGTAGCGGGATCTACAGATACGCAGTATTTT.

The rearrangement uses TRBV6-5 and TRBJ1-1; D is undetermined. Germline V gene lookup returns CDR1 MNHEY and CDR2 SVGAGI. V was cut by 0 bases and J by 1 base, with 9 bases left in between. This CDR3 has 15 residues. The CDR3 sequence: CASSYSPNPNTEAFF. In DNA form, the CDR3 reads TGTGCCAGCAGTTACTCACCCAACCCGAACACTGAAGCTTTCTTT.

The genes are TRBV5-4 and TRBJ2-7; 10 bases are shared with TRBD2. The CDR3 is 16 amino acids. J lost 1 base, V lost 5 bases, and 9 bases had no gene match. Germline V lookup: CDR1 SGHNT, CDR2 YYREEE (reference sequence). The CDR3: CASSPPGLASSYEQYF. The CDR3 DNA reads TGTGCCAGCAGTCCTCCGGGACTAGCGAGTTCCTACGAGCAGTACTTC.

This clone was counted a few times. The rearrangement joins TRBV30 to TRBJ2-3, with a tentative D call TRBD2 (5 bases). Germline CDR1 is GTSNPN and CDR2 is SVGIG (reference sequence). V was shortened by 3 bases and J by 3 bases, with 19 bases between the two germline ends. The CDR3 runs 16 residues. The CDR3 spells CAWSDKRGIATDTQYF. CDR3 coding DNA: TGTGCCTGGAGCGATAAACGGGGAATTGCGACAGATACGCAGTATTTT.

The V gene is TRBV28, the J gene TRBJ2-5; tentatively, D is TRBD2 (6 bases). Trimming took 3 bases from V and 1 from J, leaving 9 bases between them. Germline V gene lookup returns CDR1 MDHEN and CDR2 SYDVKM. The CDR3 is made up of 14 amino acids. The chain's CDR3 is CASSFAGPQETQYF. For the CDR3, the DNA is TGTGCCAGCAGTTTTGCGGGGCCCCAAGAGACCCAGTACTTC.

The chain joins TRBV10-3 to TRBJ1-2, with D possibly being TRBD1 (5 bases). V lost 7 bases and J lost 8, with 26 bases in between. CDR3 length equals 16 residues. CDR1 and CDR2 (germline): ENHRY, SYGVKD. CDR3 residues: CAITAVSGDLEGGYTF. The CDR3 bases are TGTGCCATCACGGCTGTTTCGGGGGACCTGGAAGGAGGCTACACCTTC.

This chain links TRBV29-1 with TRBJ1-1; 9 bases are shared with TRBD1. Looked up from germline, CDR1 is SQVTM and CDR2 is ANQGSEA. J was trimmed by 5 bases and V by 3 bases; bases with no gene match: 7. The CDR3 is 14 residues long. In nucleotides, the CDR3 is TGCAGCGTTGATAGTCCGACAGGGGGAACTGAAGCTTTCTTT. It specifies CSVDSPTGGTEAFF.

This sequence joins TRBV29-1 and TRBJ2-2, with 8 bases fitting TRBD1. CDR1 and CDR2 from the germline V gene are SQVTM and ANQGSEA. CDR3 length: 13 residues. J gave up 4 bases and V 7 bases, and 5 bases lay outside the gene matches. As DNA, the CDR3 is TGCAGCGGCGACAGGGGAGGCACCGGGGAGCTGTTTTTT. Protein: CSGDRGGTGELFF.

The chain is built from TRBV11-2 and TRBJ2-7, with D possibly being TRBD1 (5 bases). The germline gives CDR1 SGHAT, CDR2 FQNNGV. The CDR3 spans 17 residues. The germline V and J ends were trimmed by 8 bases and 2 bases, with 25 bases remaining between them. Here the CDR3 DNA reads TGTGCCAGCCTACCAGCAGGAGTCGACAGCTTGACCTACGAGCAGTACTTC. Amino acid sequence: CASLPAGVDSLTYEQYF.

This clone was seen just once. The V gene is TRBV4-1, the J gene TRBJ2-5, with D possibly being TRBD1 or TRBD2 (5 bases each). Trimming took 4 bases from V and 3 from J, leaving 15 bases between them. The CDR3 is 15 amino acids. Germline-derived CDR1 and CDR2 are MGHRA and YSYEKL. The DNA of the CDR3 is TGCGCCAGCAGCCCCGGGACGCTCTTGAAAGAGACCCAGTACTTC. It encodes CASSPGTLLKETQYF.

The gene calls are TRBV9 and TRBJ2-1, with TRBD2 as a possible D gene (8 bases). In germline, CDR1 is SGDLS, CDR2 YYNGEE. The CDR3 covers 16 residues. The V end lost 6 bases, the J end lost 4 bases, and 20 bases lay between the germline ends. Here the CDR3 DNA reads TGTGCCAGCACCACAGGGGCGGGAGGAAGGTACAATGAGCAGTTCTTC. It specifies CASTTGAGGRYNEQFF.

This CDR3 is CASSPGLAGVSETQYF. As DNA, the CDR3 is TGTGCCAGCAGCCCAGGACTAGCGGGAGTATCAGAGACCCAGTACTTC. The genes are TRBV7-3 and TRBJ2-5; 13 bases are shared with TRBD2. Germline V gives CDR1 SGHTA, CDR2 FQGTGA. The CDR3 sequence is 16 residues long. Unmatched junction bases numbered 7, after V lost 5 bases and J lost 4 bases.

The chain links TRBV6-5 to TRBJ1-2; D ambiguous. This CDR3 contains 13 residues. The germline gives CDR1 MNHEY, CDR2 SVGAGI. The V gene lost 6 bases and the J gene lost 7 bases, with 15 bases spanning the gap. CDR3 coding DNA: TGTGCCAGCAGCTATAAATGGGCGTCTGGCTACACCTTC. Translated, it gives CASSYKWASGYTF.

This sequence joins TRBV9 and TRBJ2-7; no firm D call. This CDR3 comprises 14 residues. Germline V gene data show CDR1 as SGDLS and CDR2 as YYNGEE. The ends were cut back, 4 bases at V and 2 bases at J, with 13 bases in the middle. CDR3 sequence reads: CASSPSGGTYEQYF. The DNA for the CDR3 is TGTGCCAGCAGCCCCTCCGGTGGTACCTACGAGCAGTACTTC.

This chain joins TRBV28 and TRBJ1-2; tentatively, D is TRBD1 (6 bases). V shed 3 bases and J shed 8 bases, with 10 bases lying between them. The CDR3 is made up of 12 amino acids. CDR1 MDHEN and CDR2 SYDVKM come from the germline V gene. This CDR3 is CASSLTGAGYTF. The DNA of the CDR3 is TGTGCCAGCAGTTTGACGGGGGCAGGCTACACCTTC.

This sequence joins TRBV28 and TRBJ1-5; D remains unclear. The CDR3 runs to 12 residues. CDR1 is MDHEN and CDR2 is SYDVKM in the germline V gene. Trimming took 6 bases from V and 4 from J, leaving 7 bases between them. CDR3 bases: TGTGCCAGCAGCAGTATGAATCAGCCCCAGCATTTT. It translates to CASSSMNQPQHF.

This chain connects TRBV7-9 to TRBJ2-2; D call uncertain. Trimming stripped 6 bases from V and 8 bases from J, with 13 bases between. Germline assignment: CDR1 SEHNR and CDR2 FQNEAQ (reference sequence). The CDR3 contains 13 residues. The CDR3 bases are TGTGCCAGCAGTCAAGACCATCCAGGGGAGCTGTTTTTT. Its translation is CASSQDHPGELFF.

This sequence joins TRBV7-2 and TRBJ2-5; no clear D gene. V gave up 1 base and J gave up 8 bases, with 17 bases separating them. Germline V lookup: CDR1 SGHTA, CDR2 FQGNSA. The CDR3 length is 15 residues. CDR3 DNA: TGTGCCAGCAGCTTAGTCACTCAGGTGTGGGGTACCCAGTACTTC. Its translation is CASSLVTQVWGTQYF.

This clone was detected a few times. The rearrangement joins TRBV4-1 to TRBJ2-1; no clear D gene. V lost 2 bases and J lost 8, with 10 bases in between. CDR1 and CDR2 (germline): MGHRA, YSYEKL. This CDR3 contains 13 residues. DNA for the CDR3: TGCGCCAGCAGCCAATCAGTTCAGGATGAGCAGTTCTTC. This sequence encodes CASSQSVQDEQFF.

V gene TRBV11-3 combines with J gene TRBJ2-7, with D perhaps being TRBD1 or TRBD2 (5 bases each). CDR3 length: 14 amino acids. Trimming cost V 6 bases and J 2 bases, with 14 bases left between them. Per germline, CDR1 SGHNT and CDR2 YENEEA. The CDR3 nucleotides are TGTGCCAGCAGGCCGGGACCCTCAACCTACGAGCAGTACTTC. It specifies CASRPGPSTYEQYF.

DNA for the CDR3: TGTGCCAGCAGCCAGGGGGGCTCGGGGTTTCGCGAGCAGTACTTC. This sequence encodes CASSQGGSGFREQYF. The gene calls are TRBV28 and TRBJ2-7, with D possibly being TRBD1 (7 bases). Trimming cost V 6 bases and J 6 bases, with 21 bases left between them. The CDR3 runs 15 residues. Looked up from germline, CDR1 is MDHEN and CDR2 is SYDVKM.

The rearrangement joins TRBV5-5 to TRBJ2-7, with 7 bases matching TRBD2. In germline, CDR1 is SGHKS, CDR2 YYEKEE (reference sequence). J gave up 0 bases and V 4 bases, and 7 bases lay outside the gene matches. This CDR3 region has 15 residues. The CDR3 region is CASSAAGTTSYEQYF. CDR3 sequence (DNA): TGTGCCAGCAGCGCGGCCGGGACTACCTCCTACGAGCAGTACTTC.

The rearrangement links TRBV2 to TRBJ2-7, with D uncertain. The V end was cut by 2 bases, the J end by 3 bases, with 5 bases between. The CDR3 extends over 12 amino acids. CDR1 and CDR2 (germline): SNHLY, FYNNEI. This CDR3 is CASSEQNYEQYF. CDR3 nucleotide sequence: TGTGCCAGCAGTGAACAAAACTACGAGCAGTACTTC.